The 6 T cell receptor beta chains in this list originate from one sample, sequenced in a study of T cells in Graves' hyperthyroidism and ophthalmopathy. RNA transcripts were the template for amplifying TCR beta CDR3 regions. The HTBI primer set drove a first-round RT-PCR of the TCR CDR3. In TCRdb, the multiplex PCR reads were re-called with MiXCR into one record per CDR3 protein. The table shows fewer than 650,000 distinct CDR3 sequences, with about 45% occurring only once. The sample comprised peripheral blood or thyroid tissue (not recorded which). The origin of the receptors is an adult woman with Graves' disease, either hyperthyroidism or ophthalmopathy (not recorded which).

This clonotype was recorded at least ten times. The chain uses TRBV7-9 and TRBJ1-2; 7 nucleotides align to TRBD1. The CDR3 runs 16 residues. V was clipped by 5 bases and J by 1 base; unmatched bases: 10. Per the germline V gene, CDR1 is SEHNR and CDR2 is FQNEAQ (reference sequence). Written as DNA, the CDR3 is TGTGCCAGCAGCCTTAGGATGGGACAGCTTAACTATGGCTACACCTTC. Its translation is CASSLRMGQLNYGYTF.

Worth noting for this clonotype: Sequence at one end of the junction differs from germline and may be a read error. Here the CDR3 reads CASSLGAGASGAEAFF. The CDR3 DNA reads as TGTGCCAGCAGCTTAGGGGCAGGGGCCAGTGGGGCTGAAGCCTTCTTT. The chain links TRBV7-6 to TRBJ1-1; perhaps TRBD1 as D (6 bases). Per the germline V gene, CDR1 is SGHVS and CDR2 is FNYEAQ. The CDR3 totals 16 residues. The whole variable domain, remainder taken from reference TRBV7-6 and TRBJ1-1, is GAGVSQSPRYKVTKRGQDVALRCDPISGHVSLYWYRQALGQGPEFLTYFNYEAQQDKSGLPNDRFSAERPEGSISTLTIQRTEQRDSAMYRCASSLGAGASGAEAFFGQGTRLTVV.

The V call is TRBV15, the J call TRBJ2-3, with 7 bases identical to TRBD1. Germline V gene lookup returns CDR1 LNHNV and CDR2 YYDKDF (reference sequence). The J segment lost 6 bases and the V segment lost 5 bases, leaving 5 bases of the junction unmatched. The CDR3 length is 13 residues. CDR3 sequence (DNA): TGTGCCACCAGCGGTGACAGGGCCGATACGCAGTATTTT. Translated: CATSGDRADTQYF.

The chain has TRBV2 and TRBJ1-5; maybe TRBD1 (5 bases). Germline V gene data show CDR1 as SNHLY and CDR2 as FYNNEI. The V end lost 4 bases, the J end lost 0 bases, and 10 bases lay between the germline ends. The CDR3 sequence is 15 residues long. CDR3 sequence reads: CASSARGDSNQPQHF. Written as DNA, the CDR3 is TGTGCCAGCAGTGCCCGAGGGGATAGCAATCAGCCCCAGCATTTT. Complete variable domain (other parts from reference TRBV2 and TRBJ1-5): EPEVTQTPSHQVTQMGQEVILRCVPISNHLYFYWYRQILGQKVEFLVSFYNNEISEKSEIFDDQFSVERPDGSNFTLKIRSTKLEDSAMYFCASSARGDSNQPQHFGDGTRLSIL.

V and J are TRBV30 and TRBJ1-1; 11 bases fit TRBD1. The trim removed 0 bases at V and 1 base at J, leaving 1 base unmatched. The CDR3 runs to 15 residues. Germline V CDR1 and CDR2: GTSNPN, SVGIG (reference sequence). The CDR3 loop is CAWSVDRGPNTEAFF. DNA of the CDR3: TGTGCCTGGAGTGTGGACAGGGGGCCGAACACTGAAGCTTTCTTT.

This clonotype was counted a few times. The CDR3 DNA reads TGTGCCAGCAGTGCTCAACCACCCCCCCCCATCGAGCAGTACTTC. As protein: CASSAQPPPPIEQYF. The genes are TRBV6-2 or TRBV6-3 and TRBJ2-7; no definite D call. V was clipped by 5 bases and J by 6 bases, with 20 bases between them. There are 15 residues in the CDR3. Germline-derived CDR1 and CDR2 are MNHEY and SVGEGT.